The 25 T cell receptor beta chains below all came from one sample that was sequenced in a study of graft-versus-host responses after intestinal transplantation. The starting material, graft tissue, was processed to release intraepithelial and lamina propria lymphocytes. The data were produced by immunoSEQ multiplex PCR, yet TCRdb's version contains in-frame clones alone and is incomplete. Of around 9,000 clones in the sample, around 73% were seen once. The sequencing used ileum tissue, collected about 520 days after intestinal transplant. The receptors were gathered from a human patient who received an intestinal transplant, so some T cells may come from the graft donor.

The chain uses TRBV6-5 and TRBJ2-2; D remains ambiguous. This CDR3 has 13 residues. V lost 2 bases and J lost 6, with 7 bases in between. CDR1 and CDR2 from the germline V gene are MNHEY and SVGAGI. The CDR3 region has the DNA TGTGCCAGCAGTTACGGCCTACCCGGGGAGCTGTTTTTT. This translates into CASSYGLPGELFF.

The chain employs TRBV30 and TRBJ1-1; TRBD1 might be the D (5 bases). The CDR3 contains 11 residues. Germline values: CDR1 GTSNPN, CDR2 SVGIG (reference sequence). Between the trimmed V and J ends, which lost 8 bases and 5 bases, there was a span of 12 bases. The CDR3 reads CAGLGGTEAFF. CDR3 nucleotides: TGTGCCGGACTGGGGGGAACTGAAGCTTTCTTT.

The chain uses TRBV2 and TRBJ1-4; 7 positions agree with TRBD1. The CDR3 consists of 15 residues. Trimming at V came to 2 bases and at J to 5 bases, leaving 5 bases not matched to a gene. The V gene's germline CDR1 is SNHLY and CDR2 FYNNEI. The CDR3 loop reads CASSENRGGNEKLFF. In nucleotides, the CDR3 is TGTGCCAGCAGTGAAAACAGGGGAGGAAATGAAAAACTGTTTTTT.

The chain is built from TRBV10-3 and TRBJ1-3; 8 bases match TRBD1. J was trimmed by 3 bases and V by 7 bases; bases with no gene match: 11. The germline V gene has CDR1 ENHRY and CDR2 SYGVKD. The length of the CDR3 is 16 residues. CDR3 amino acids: CAIKPRQGAFGNTIYF. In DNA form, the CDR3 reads TGTGCCATCAAGCCCAGGCAGGGGGCATTTGGAAACACCATATATTTT.

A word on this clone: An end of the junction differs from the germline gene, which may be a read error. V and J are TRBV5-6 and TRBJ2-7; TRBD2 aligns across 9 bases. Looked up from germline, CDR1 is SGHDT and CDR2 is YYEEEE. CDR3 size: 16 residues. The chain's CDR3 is CASSQMLASGTYEQCF. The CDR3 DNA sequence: TGTGCCAGCAGCCAGATGTTGGCTAGCGGGACCTACGAGCAGTGCTTC.

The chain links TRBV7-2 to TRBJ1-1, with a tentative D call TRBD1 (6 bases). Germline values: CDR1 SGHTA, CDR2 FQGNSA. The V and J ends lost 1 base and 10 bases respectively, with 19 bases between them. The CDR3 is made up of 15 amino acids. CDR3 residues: CASSLVDRRIIGAFF. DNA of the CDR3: TGTGCCAGCAGCTTAGTTGACAGGAGAATAATTGGAGCTTTCTTT.

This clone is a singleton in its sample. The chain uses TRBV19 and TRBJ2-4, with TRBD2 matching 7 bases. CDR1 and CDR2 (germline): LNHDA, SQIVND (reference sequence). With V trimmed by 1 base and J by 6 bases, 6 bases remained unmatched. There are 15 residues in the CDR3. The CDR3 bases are TGTGCCAGTAGTATAGGGGCTAGCGGAGGAAACATTCAGTACTTC. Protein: CASSIGASGGNIQYF.

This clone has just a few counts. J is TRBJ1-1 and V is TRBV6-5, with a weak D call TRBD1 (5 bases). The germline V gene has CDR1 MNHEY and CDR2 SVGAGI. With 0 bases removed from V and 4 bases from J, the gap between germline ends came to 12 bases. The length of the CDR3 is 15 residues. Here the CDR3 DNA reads TGTGCCAGCAGTTACTCGCGGGGGGGTGGCACTGAAGCTTTCTTT. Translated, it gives CASSYSRGGGTEAFF.

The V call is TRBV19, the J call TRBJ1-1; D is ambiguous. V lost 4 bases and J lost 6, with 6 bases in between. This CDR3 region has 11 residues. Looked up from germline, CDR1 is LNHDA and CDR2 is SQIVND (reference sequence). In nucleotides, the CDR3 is TGTGCCAGTAGTAGGGCGGCTGAAGCTTTCTTT. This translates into CASSRAAEAFF.

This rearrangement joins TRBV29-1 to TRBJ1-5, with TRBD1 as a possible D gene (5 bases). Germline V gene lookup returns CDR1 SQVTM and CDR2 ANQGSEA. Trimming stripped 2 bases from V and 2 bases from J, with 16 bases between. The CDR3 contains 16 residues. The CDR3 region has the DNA TGCAGCGTTGAATTTCAGTGGGGGTATGGCAATCAGCCCCAGCATTTT. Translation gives CSVEFQWGYGNQPQHF.

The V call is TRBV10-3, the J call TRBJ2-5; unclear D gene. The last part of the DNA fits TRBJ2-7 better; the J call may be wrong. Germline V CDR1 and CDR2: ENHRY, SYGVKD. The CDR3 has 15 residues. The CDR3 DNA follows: TGTGCCATCAGTGTGATATCAGGTCGATTCTACGAGCAGTACTTC. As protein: CAISVISGRFYEQYF.

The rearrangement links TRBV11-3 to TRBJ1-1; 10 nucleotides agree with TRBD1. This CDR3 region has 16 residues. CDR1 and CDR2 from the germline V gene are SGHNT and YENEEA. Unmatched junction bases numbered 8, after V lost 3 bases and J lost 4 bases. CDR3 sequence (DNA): TGTGCCAGCAGCTTCGGACAGGGGGATCTGGGCACTGAAGCTTTCTTT. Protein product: CASSFGQGDLGTEAFF.

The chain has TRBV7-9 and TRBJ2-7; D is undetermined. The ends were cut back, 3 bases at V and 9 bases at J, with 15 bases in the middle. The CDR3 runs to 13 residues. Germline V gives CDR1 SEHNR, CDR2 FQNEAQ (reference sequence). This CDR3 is CASSLNGVWWQYF. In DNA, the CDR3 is TGTGCCAGCAGCTTGAACGGCGTGTGGTGGCAGTACTTC.

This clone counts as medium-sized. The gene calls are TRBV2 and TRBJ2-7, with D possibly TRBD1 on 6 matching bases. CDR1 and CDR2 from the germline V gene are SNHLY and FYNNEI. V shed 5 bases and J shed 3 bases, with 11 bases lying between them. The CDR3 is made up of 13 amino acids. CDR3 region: CASSPRTDYEQYF. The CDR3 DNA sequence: TGTGCCAGCAGTCCCCGGACAGACTACGAGCAGTACTTC. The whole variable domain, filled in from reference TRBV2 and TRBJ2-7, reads EPEVTQTPSHQVTQMGQEVILRCVPISNHLYFYWYRQILGQKVEFLVSFYNNEISEKSEIFDDQFSVERPDGSNFTLKIRSTKLEDSAMYFCASSPRTDYEQYFGPGTRLTVT.

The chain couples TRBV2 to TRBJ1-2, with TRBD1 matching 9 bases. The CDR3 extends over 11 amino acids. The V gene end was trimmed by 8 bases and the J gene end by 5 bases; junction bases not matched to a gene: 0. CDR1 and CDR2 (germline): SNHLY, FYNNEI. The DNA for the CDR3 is TGTGCCAGCGGGACAGGGTATGGCTACACCTTC. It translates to CASGTGYGYTF.

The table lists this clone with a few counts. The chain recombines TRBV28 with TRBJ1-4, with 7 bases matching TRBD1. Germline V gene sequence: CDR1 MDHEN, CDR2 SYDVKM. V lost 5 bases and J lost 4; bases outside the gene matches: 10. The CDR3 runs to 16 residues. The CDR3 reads CASSRAGTANNEKLFF. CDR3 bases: TGTGCCAGCAGTCGAGCCGGGACAGCGAATAATGAAAAACTGTTTTTT.

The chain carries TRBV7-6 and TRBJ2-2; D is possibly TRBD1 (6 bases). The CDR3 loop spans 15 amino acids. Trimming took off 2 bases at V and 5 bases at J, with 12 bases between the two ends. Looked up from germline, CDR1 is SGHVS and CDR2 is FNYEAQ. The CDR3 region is CASSLNRVGTGELFF. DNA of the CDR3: TGTGCCAGCAGCTTAAACAGGGTGGGGACCGGGGAGCTGTTTTTT.

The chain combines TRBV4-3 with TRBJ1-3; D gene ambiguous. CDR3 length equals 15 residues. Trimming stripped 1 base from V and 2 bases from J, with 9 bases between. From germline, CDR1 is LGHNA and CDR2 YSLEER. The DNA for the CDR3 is TGCGCCAGCAGCCAAGGGCACGGAACTGGAAACACCATATATTTT. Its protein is CASSQGHGTGNTIYF.

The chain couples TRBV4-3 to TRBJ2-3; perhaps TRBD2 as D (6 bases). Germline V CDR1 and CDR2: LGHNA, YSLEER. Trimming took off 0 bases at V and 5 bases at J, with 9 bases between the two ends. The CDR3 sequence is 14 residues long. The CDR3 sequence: CASSQDSGLDTQYF. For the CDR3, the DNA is TGCGCCAGCAGCCAAGATTCGGGACTAGATACGCAGTATTTT.

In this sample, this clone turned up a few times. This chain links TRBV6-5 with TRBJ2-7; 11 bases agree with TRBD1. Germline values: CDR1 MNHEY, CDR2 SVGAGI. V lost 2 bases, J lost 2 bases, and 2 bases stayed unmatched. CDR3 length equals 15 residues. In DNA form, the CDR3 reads TGTGCCAGCAGTTACCGGGACAGGGGGACCTACGAGCAGTACTTC. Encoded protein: CASSYRDRGTYEQYF.

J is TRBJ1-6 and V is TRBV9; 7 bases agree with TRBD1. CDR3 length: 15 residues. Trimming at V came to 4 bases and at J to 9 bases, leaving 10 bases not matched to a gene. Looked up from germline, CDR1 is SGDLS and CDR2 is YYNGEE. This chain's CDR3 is CASSRGAAGGSPLHF. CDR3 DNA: TGTGCCAGCAGCCGGGGGGCGGCAGGGGGTTCACCCCTCCACTTT.

The CDR3 nucleotides are TGTGCCAGCAGGACTAGCGCATCCTACGAGCAGTACTTC. This codes for CASRTSASYEQYF. V and J are TRBV14 and TRBJ2-7; 8 bases fit TRBD2. V was clipped by 6 bases and J by 1 base; unmatched bases: 2. Germline CDR1 is SGHDN and CDR2 is FVKESK. The CDR3 loop spans 13 amino acids.

Here the CDR3 DNA reads TGTGCCAGCAGCTTTTATATTGGACAGGGAGAAAAACTGTTTTTT. Amino acid sequence: CASSFYIGQGEKLFF. The chain couples TRBV7-2 to TRBJ1-4, with 8 bases that match TRBD1. CDR1 SGHTA and CDR2 FQGNSA come from the germline V gene. The V and J ends lost 3 bases and 8 bases, in that order; junction bases with no gene match: 8. The CDR3 spans 15 residues.

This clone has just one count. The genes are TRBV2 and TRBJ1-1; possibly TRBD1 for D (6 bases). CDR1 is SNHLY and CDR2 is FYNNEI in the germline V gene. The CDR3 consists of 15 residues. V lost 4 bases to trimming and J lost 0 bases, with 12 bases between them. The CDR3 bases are TGTGCCAGCAGTGCAGGGGAGGGGATGAACACTGAAGCTTTCTTT. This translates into CASSAGEGMNTEAFF.

The CDR3 sequence: CASSRLGQGILNEQYF. CDR3 DNA: TGTGCCAGCAGTCGGCTGGGACAGGGGATCCTTAACGAGCAGTACTTC. V gene TRBV27 combines with J gene TRBJ2-7; 10 nucleotides align to TRBD1. The CDR3 contains 16 residues. The V gene end was trimmed by 5 bases and the J gene end by 5 bases; junction bases not matched to a gene: 12. Germline CDR1 is MNHEY and CDR2 is SMNVEV (reference sequence).